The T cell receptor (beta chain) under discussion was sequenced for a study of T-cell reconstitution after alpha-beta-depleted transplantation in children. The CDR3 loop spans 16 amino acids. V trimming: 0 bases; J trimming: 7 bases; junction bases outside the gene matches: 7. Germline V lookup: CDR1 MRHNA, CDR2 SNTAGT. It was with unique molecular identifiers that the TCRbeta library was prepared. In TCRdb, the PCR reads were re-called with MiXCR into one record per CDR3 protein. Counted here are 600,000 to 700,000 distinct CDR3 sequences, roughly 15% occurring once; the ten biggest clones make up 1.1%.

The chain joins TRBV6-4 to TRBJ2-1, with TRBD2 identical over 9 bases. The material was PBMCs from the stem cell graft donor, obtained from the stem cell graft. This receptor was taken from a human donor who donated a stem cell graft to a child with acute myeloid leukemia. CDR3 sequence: CASSDSESSGVNEQFF. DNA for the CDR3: TGTGCCAGCAGTGACTCGGAGTCTAGCGGGGTAAATGAGCAGTTCTTC.